Following are 29 T cell receptor beta chains from one sample sequenced in a study of control samples from healthy donors and cancer patients. Profiled with immunoSEQ multiplex PCR; TCRdb holds only in-frame clones, not every one. The sample includes 65,000 to 95,000 clones, approximately 89% seen only once; the top ten take roughly 7%. Material: blood. The receptors originated from a man in his forties or fifties in good health.

The chain carries TRBV6-2 or TRBV6-3 and TRBJ2-1; 9 bases line up with TRBD2. The CDR3 is made up of 16 amino acids. Germline V gene lookup returns CDR1 MNHEY and CDR2 SVGEGT. Trimming took 2 bases from V and 8 from J; bases not matched to a gene: 10. In DNA form, the CDR3 reads TGTGCCAGCAGTTACCCGAGCCTAGCGGGGAAGGATGAGCAGTTCTTC. It translates to CASSYPSLAGKDEQFF.

CDR3 sequence (DNA): TGTGCCAGCAGCTTGGGCCGGTGGGGCACTGAAGCTTTCTTT. It encodes CASSLGRWGTEAFF. The chain has TRBV5-6 and TRBJ1-1; no reliable D call. The length of the CDR3 is 14 residues. Germline V lookup: CDR1 SGHDT, CDR2 YYEEEE. With 0 bases removed from V and 4 bases from J, the gap between germline ends came to 10 bases.

V is TRBV6-5 and J is TRBJ1-1; possibly TRBD1 for D (6 bases). From germline, CDR1 is MNHEY and CDR2 SVGAGI. There are 13 residues in the CDR3. V was cut by 8 bases and J by 0 bases, with 10 bases left in between. Written as DNA, the CDR3 is TGTGCCAGCGGACAGACCTTGAACACTGAAGCTTTCTTT. Amino acids: CASGQTLNTEAFF.

J is TRBJ2-5 and V is TRBV5-4; the D gene could be TRBD1 or TRBD2 (5 bases each). CDR3 length: 14 residues. The V end lost 0 bases, the J end lost 5 bases, and 11 bases lay between the germline ends. Germline V gene lookup returns CDR1 SGHNT and CDR2 YYREEE (reference sequence). CDR3 in amino acids: CASSLVGEGETQYF. The CDR3 DNA reads TGTGCCAGCAGCTTGGTGGGGGAAGGGGAGACCCAGTACTTC.

This chain connects TRBV7-2 to TRBJ2-3; D ambiguous. The germline V gene has CDR1 SGHTA and CDR2 FQGNSA. This CDR3 has 14 residues. The V gene lost 3 bases and the J gene lost 2 bases, with 9 bases spanning the gap. This CDR3 reads CASSLKVSTDTQYF. In DNA form, the CDR3 reads TGTGCCAGCAGCTTGAAAGTATCCACAGATACGCAGTATTTT.

The chain has TRBV3-1 (or the pseudogene TRBV3-2) and TRBJ1-2, with 9 bases matching TRBD1. Germline CDR1 is LGHDT and CDR2 is YNNKEL (reference sequence). The CDR3 spans 15 residues. V lost 4 bases and J lost 5; bases outside the gene matches: 8. Here the CDR3 DNA reads TGTGCCAGCAGCCCCGGGACAGGGTCGCGGTATGGCTACACCTTC. This gives the protein CASSPGTGSRYGYTF.

This chain connects TRBV6-6 to TRBJ1-2, with D perhaps matching TRBD1 (5 bases). The length of the CDR3 is 13 residues. The V gene lost 5 bases and the J gene lost 6 bases, with 13 bases spanning the gap. CDR1 is MNHNY and CDR2 is SVGAGI in the germline V gene (reference sequence). Here the CDR3 reads CASSTGANNGYTF. CDR3 nucleotides: TGTGCCAGCAGTACCGGGGCCAACAATGGCTACACCTTC.

The gene calls are TRBV27 and TRBJ2-7, with a weak D call TRBD1 (6 bases). The CDR3 spans 15 residues. The V and J ends lost 2 bases and 2 bases respectively, with 13 bases between them. Germline V gene data show CDR1 as MNHEY and CDR2 as SMNVEV (reference sequence). CDR3 amino acids: CASSLVTGTPYEQYF. Here the CDR3 DNA reads TGTGCCAGCAGTTTAGTCACAGGGACCCCCTACGAGCAGTACTTC.

The chain recombines TRBV5-1 with TRBJ2-5; D may be TRBD1 (7 bases). The ends were cut back, 2 bases at V and 5 bases at J, with 25 bases in the middle. The germline V gene encodes CDR1 SGHRS and CDR2 YFSETQ. This CDR3 contains 18 residues. The chain's CDR3 is CASSFERQGKRRGETQYF. DNA for the CDR3: TGCGCCAGCAGCTTTGAGCGACAGGGAAAAAGGAGGGGGGAGACCCAGTACTTC.

This rearrangement joins TRBV4-1 to TRBJ1-6; unclear D gene. V lost 0 bases, J lost 10 bases, and 7 bases lay in between. Germline CDR1 MGHRA, CDR2 YSYEKL. The CDR3 extends over 13 amino acids. CDR3 DNA: TGCGCCAGCAGCCAAGAGGGCCAATCACCCCTCCACTTT. Protein sequence: CASSQEGQSPLHF.

This chain connects TRBV6-4 to TRBJ1-2; D is unclear. Germline lookup yields CDR1 MRHNA and CDR2 SNTAGT. Trimming left V 0 bases short and J 6 bases short, with 8 bases between. The CDR3 runs to 13 residues. The CDR3 DNA follows: TGTGCCAGCAGTGACTCAGGGAGGGATGGCTACACCTTC. The encoded protein is CASSDSGRDGYTF.

The V and J genes are TRBV19 and TRBJ1-1; the match to TRBD1 covers 7 bases. Per the germline V gene, CDR1 is LNHDA and CDR2 is SQIVND (reference sequence). CDR3 length: 15 amino acids. V lost 8 bases to trimming and J lost 5 bases; unmatched junction nucleotides: 14. The CDR3 loop reads CASRPSDRVGTEAFF. In DNA form, the CDR3 reads TGTGCCAGTCGTCCCAGTGACAGGGTAGGAACTGAAGCTTTCTTT.

The chain is built from TRBV7-2 and TRBJ2-1, with TRBD2 matching 11 bases. Germline CDR1 is SGHTA and CDR2 is FQGNSA. The CDR3 runs 17 residues. J lost 7 bases, V lost 5 bases, and 13 bases had no gene match. The CDR3 bases are TGTGCCAGCAGCCCCAGCGAGGCTAGCGGGGGGAGGAATGAGCAGTTCTTC. Translation gives CASSPSEASGGRNEQFF.

The V gene is TRBV19, the J gene TRBJ1-2; D might be TRBD1 (5 bases). The CDR3 runs 15 residues. Between the trimmed V and J ends, which lost 3 bases and 0 bases, there was a span of 11 bases. Germline V gene data show CDR1 as LNHDA and CDR2 as SQIVND (reference sequence). The DNA for the CDR3 is TGTGCCAGTAGTATGGACGAAGGGGCTAACTATGGCTACACCTTC. Its protein product is CASSMDEGANYGYTF.

Details on this clone: Distinct nucleotide sequences in the sample also encode this CDR3. The rearrangement joins TRBV7-3 to TRBJ2-2, with D possibly TRBD2 on 6 matching bases. V lost 5 bases and J lost 4, with 11 bases in between. Per the germline V gene, CDR1 is SGHTA and CDR2 is FQGTGA. The CDR3 length is 14 residues. The CDR3 region is CASSVGGGTGELFF. The CDR3 DNA sequence: TGTGCCAGCAGCGTGGGGGGTGGCACCGGGGAGCTGTTTTTT.

The chain combines TRBV11-2 with TRBJ2-5, with 9 positions matching TRBD2. The CDR3 consists of 16 residues. Trimming took 1 base from V and 4 from J; bases not matched to a gene: 7. From germline, CDR1 is SGHAT and CDR2 FQNNGV. This CDR3 reads CASSLGGLAGTETQYF. CDR3 in DNA: TGTGCCAGCAGCTTAGGGGGCCTAGCGGGGACAGAGACCCAGTACTTC.

This rearrangement joins TRBV6-6 to TRBJ1-4; D is undetermined. The V end lost 4 bases, the J end lost 7 bases, and 16 bases lay between the germline ends. Per germline, CDR1 MNHNY and CDR2 SVGAGI (reference sequence). The CDR3 has 15 residues. CDR3 sequence (DNA): TGTGCCAGCAGTTCCAACACGGGGAGCGGTGAAAAACTGTTTTTT. It yields the protein CASSSNTGSGEKLFF.

The chain links TRBV6-5 to TRBJ1-5, with D perhaps matching TRBD1 (5 bases). Trimming cost V 6 bases and J 3 bases, with 12 bases left between them. Germline V lookup: CDR1 MNHEY, CDR2 SVGAGI. The CDR3 sequence is 14 residues long. The CDR3 loop is CASRRAGNNQPQHF. The DNA for the CDR3 is TGTGCCAGCAGACGGGCAGGGAACAATCAGCCCCAGCATTTT.

V is TRBV3-1 (or the pseudogene TRBV3-2) and J is TRBJ1-4, with D unclear. The CDR3 is 12 amino acids. V gave up 3 bases and J gave up 7 bases, with 6 bases separating them. Germline values: CDR1 LGHDT, CDR2 YNNKEL (reference sequence). CDR3 bases: TGTGCCAGCAGCCAGGCGGGTGAAAAACTGTTTTTT. Protein product: CASSQAGEKLFF.

The chain is built from TRBV5-4 and TRBJ2-2, with a tentative D call TRBD1 (6 bases). Trimming shortened V by 3 bases and J by 4 bases, and 13 bases separated the two germline ends. In germline, CDR1 is SGHNT, CDR2 YYREEE (reference sequence). The CDR3 extends over 15 amino acids. The CDR3 sequence: CASSWGRASTGELFF. CDR3 bases: TGTGCCAGCAGCTGGGGGCGGGCAAGCACCGGGGAGCTGTTTTTT.

This clone is a singleton in its sample. The rearrangement joins TRBV24-1 to TRBJ1-5, with a tentative D call TRBD1 (5 bases). The germline V gene has CDR1 KGHDR and CDR2 SFDVKD. The CDR3 has 15 amino acids. Deletions cut 1 base from V and 5 bases from J, with 11 bases between. The CDR3 DNA reads as TGTGCCACCAGTGATTTAGGGGCACCGGATCAGCCCCAGCATTTT. Translation: CATSDLGAPDQPQHF.

This chain links TRBV2 with TRBJ1-5, with 7 bases lining up with TRBD1. Germline V gives CDR1 SNHLY, CDR2 FYNNEI. CDR3 length equals 15 residues. The ends lost 6 bases at V and 2 bases at J; junction bases unmatched: 7. The CDR3 bases are TGTGCCAGCAGCGACACAGGGGCTGGCAATCAGCCCCAGCATTTT. Protein sequence: CASSDTGAGNQPQHF.

The CDR3 loop is CASSQDGGPGGYTF. CDR3 DNA: TGCGCCAGCAGCCAAGATGGGGGCCCGGGTGGCTACACCTTC. The chain employs TRBV4-3 and TRBJ1-2; tentatively, D is TRBD1 (6 bases). The ends were cut back, 0 bases at V and 7 bases at J, with 12 bases in the middle. This CDR3 contains 14 residues. CDR1 and CDR2 (germline): LGHNA, YSLEER.

The rearrangement joins TRBV6-6 to TRBJ2-3; 11 bases match TRBD2. In germline, CDR1 is MNHNY, CDR2 SVGAGI (reference sequence). V shed 6 bases, J shed 5 bases, and the junction held 7 bases outside the gene matches. The CDR3 has 15 residues. Here the CDR3 reads CASRNSGGAKDTQYF. CDR3 DNA: TGTGCCAGCAGGAATAGCGGGGGGGCCAAAGATACGCAGTATTTT.

The chain has TRBV7-2 and TRBJ2-1; D is undetermined. CDR1 is SGHTA, CDR2 FQGNSA, per germline. The V and J ends lost 1 base and 7 bases respectively, with 5 bases between them. This CDR3 has 12 amino acids. In DNA, the CDR3 is TGTGCCAGCAGCTTAGAACGGAATGAGCAGTTCTTC. It specifies CASSLERNEQFF. The entire variable domain, with the rest obtained from reference TRBV7-2 and TRBJ2-1, is as follows: GAGVSQSPSNKVTEKGKDVELRCDPISGHTALYWYRQSLGQGLEFLIYFQGNSAPDKSGLPSDRFSAERTGGSVSTLTIQRTQQEDSAVYLCASSLERNEQFFGPGTRLTVL.

This clone was counted once. The chain links TRBV9 to TRBJ2-2; either TRBD1 or TRBD2 may fit D (6 bases each). The CDR3 has 17 amino acids. In germline, CDR1 is SGDLS, CDR2 YYNGEE. V was clipped by 0 bases and J by 2 bases, with 14 bases between them. This CDR3 is CASSVDLGGQNTGELFF. Here the CDR3 DNA reads TGTGCCAGCAGCGTAGACCTAGGGGGGCAAAACACCGGGGAGCTGTTTTTT.

The rearrangement joins TRBV21-1 to TRBJ1-4. TRBV21-1 is listed as a pseudogene. The CDR3 totals 17 residues. CDR3 region: CASSKADPPAAHEKLFF. The DNA for the CDR3 is TGTGCCAGCAGCAAAGCTGACCCCCCTGCGGCGCATGAAAAACTGTTTTTT.

V gene TRBV19 combines with J gene TRBJ1-1, with D unclear. The length of the CDR3 is 15 residues. Germline loops: CDR1 LNHDA, CDR2 SQIVND (reference sequence). V lost 6 bases, J lost 0 bases, and 14 bases lay in between. In DNA form, the CDR3 reads TGTGCCAGTAGGGACCGGGAGCCCATGAACACTGAAGCTTTCTTT. Its translation: CASRDREPMNTEAFF.

The chain recombines TRBV7-2 with TRBJ2-1, with D perhaps given as TRBD1 or TRBD2 (6 bases each). CDR1 is SGHTA, CDR2 FQGNSA, per germline. The CDR3 spans 16 residues. V lost 5 bases and J 2 bases, leaving 16 bases between the germline ends. The CDR3, as DNA: TGTGCCAGCAGCCTCTTCGGGGGCTTGACCTACAATGAGCAGTTCTTC. It yields the protein CASSLFGGLTYNEQFF.